The T cell receptor beta chain under discussion was sequenced for a study of blood T cell repertoires in COVID-19. Participants had their cohort set by participant-reported clinical history. In the study's own analysis: Reference gene primer amplification gave estimated nucleated cell counts. Profiled with immunoSEQ multiplex PCR; TCRdb holds only in-frame clones, not every one. The D gene and trimming were derived from the DNA, and the V and J assignments and clone size from that table. The table has almost 250,000 clones, about 89% seen once. The CDR3 is made up of 16 amino acids. The V end lost 0 bases, the J end lost 4 bases, and 16 bases lay between the germline ends. The V gene's germline CDR1 is SGDLS and CDR2 YYNGEE.

Sequencing used PBMCs or T cells enriched from blood (not recorded which). This sequence joins TRBV9 and TRBJ1-2, with D possibly matching TRBD1 (6 bases). The TCR originated in a woman aged 25-40 years who had recovered from COVID-19. Here the CDR3 reads CASSVDARGGIYGYTF. The CDR3 DNA reads TGTGCCAGCAGCGTAGATGCCAGAGGGGGAATCTATGGCTACACCTTC.